Listed here are 9 T cell receptor beta chains from one sample, sequenced in a study of blood T cells in healthy people across ages. Primers used in a second PCR of about 7 to 12 cycles were a sample-barcoded 5' primer and a J-beta primer mix. TCRdb re-called the 5' RACE reads with MiXCR, one entry per CDR3 protein. The repertoire holds over a million distinct CDR3 sequences, with roughly 43% as singletons. The sequenced material came from blood. The receptor set was obtained from a young woman in good health.

This chain links TRBV5-4 with TRBJ2-3; D is uncertain. The germline V gene has CDR1 SGHNT and CDR2 YYREEE (reference sequence). The ends were cut back, 4 bases at V and 4 bases at J, with 13 bases in the middle. The CDR3 extends over 14 amino acids. The CDR3 DNA follows: TGTGCCAGCAGCCTTAGCTTTCGGGCAGATACGCAGTATTTT. Translation gives CASSLSFRADTQYF.

This sequence joins TRBV7-2 and TRBJ2-7; 9 nucleotides match TRBD2. The CDR3 sequence is 16 residues long. Trimming at V came to 1 base and at J to 5 bases, leaving 9 bases not matched to a gene. From germline, CDR1 is SGHTA and CDR2 FQGNSA. The CDR3 here is CASSLELAGSVNEQYF. The CDR3 DNA reads TGTGCCAGCAGCTTAGAGCTAGCGGGGTCAGTAAACGAGCAGTACTTC.

This chain links TRBV6-2 or TRBV6-3 with TRBJ2-7, with D possibly TRBD1 on 6 matching bases. Per the germline V gene, CDR1 is MNHEY and CDR2 is SVGEGT. This CDR3 comprises 15 residues. Trimming removed 2 bases at V and 0 bases at J, with 11 bases between. The CDR3 sequence is CASSYHRDVSYEQYF. In nucleotides, the CDR3 is TGTGCCAGCAGTTACCACAGGGACGTCTCCTACGAGCAGTACTTC.

V gene TRBV6-6 combines with J gene TRBJ2-7; D may match TRBD1 or TRBD2 (5 bases each). V was clipped by 6 bases and J by 0 bases, with 18 bases between them. CDR3 length: 16 amino acids. The germline V gene encodes CDR1 MNHNY and CDR2 SVGAGI (reference sequence). The CDR3 region has the DNA TGTGCCAGCAGCGACTGGGGGTTCGGGCGCTCCTACGAGCAGTACTTC. Translating it yields CASSDWGFGRSYEQYF.

This clonotype appeared a few times. The chain carries TRBV7-2 and TRBJ1-4; D may be TRBD1 (5 bases). This CDR3 has 14 residues. The V end lost 2 bases, the J end lost 8 bases, and 12 bases lay between the germline ends. Per germline, CDR1 SGHTA and CDR2 FQGNSA. The CDR3 loop is CASSLRGAGEKLFF. The CDR3 DNA follows: TGTGCCAGCAGCTTAAGGGGAGCGGGGGAAAAACTGTTTTTT.

This chain uses TRBV5-1 with TRBJ1-4; no definite D call. Looked up from germline, CDR1 is SGHRS and CDR2 is YFSETQ. The CDR3 consists of 12 residues. V lost 3 bases and J 12 bases, leaving 12 bases between the germline ends. The chain's CDR3 is CASSSRPPELFF. CDR3 DNA sequence: TGCGCCAGCAGCTCCAGACCTCCAGAACTGTTTTTT. The entire variable domain, with the rest obtained from reference TRBV5-1 and TRBJ1-4, is as follows: KAGVTQTPRYLIKTRGQQVTLSCSPISGHRSVSWYQQTPGQGLQFLFEYFSETQRNKGNFPGRFSGRQFSNSRSEMNVSTLELGDSALYLCASSSRPPELFFGSGTQLSVL.

This clonotype was picked up a small number of times. The chain joins TRBV12-3 or TRBV12-4 to TRBJ2-1; TRBD2 agrees at 10 bases. J gave up 8 bases and V 2 bases, and 3 bases lay outside the gene matches. This CDR3 comprises 14 residues. CDR3 sequence: CASSLLAGAYEQFF. CDR3 DNA sequence: TGTGCCAGCAGTTTACTAGCGGGAGCCTATGAGCAGTTCTTC.

This chain uses TRBV12-3 or TRBV12-4 with TRBJ2-3; D may be TRBD1 or TRBD2 (5 bases each). The CDR3 has 11 residues. The V and J ends lost 10 bases and 5 bases respectively, with 10 bases between them. CDR3 loop: CATQRGDTQYF. CDR3 bases: TGTGCCACCCAGAGGGGAGATACGCAGTATTTT.

In DNA, the CDR3 is TGCGCCAGCAGCAACCACAGGAGAGGAAACACTGAAGCTTTCTTT. Protein sequence: CASSNHRRGNTEAFF. The chain combines TRBV4-3 with TRBJ1-1; TRBD1 might be the D (5 bases). Germline assignment: CDR1 LGHNA and CDR2 YSLEER. Trimming stripped 5 bases from V and 2 bases from J, with 15 bases between. The CDR3 length is 15 residues.